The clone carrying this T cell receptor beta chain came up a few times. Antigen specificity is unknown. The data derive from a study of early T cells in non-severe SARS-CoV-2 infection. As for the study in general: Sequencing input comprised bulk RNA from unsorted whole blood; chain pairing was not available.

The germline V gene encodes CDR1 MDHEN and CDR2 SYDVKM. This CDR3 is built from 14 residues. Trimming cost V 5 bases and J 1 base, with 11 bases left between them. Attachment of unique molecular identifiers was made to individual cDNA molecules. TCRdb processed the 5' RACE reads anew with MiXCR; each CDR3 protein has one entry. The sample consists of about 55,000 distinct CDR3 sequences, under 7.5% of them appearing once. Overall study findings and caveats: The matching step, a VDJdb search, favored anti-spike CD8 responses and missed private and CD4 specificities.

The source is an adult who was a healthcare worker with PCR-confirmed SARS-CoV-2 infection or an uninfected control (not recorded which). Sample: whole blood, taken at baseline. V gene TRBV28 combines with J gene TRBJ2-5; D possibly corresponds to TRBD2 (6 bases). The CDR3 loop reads CASSPRLGQETQYF. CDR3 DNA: TGTGCCAGCAGTCCCCGACTAGGCCAAGAGACCCAGTACTTC. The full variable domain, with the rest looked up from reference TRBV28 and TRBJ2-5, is DVKVTQSSRYLVKRTGEKVFLECVQDMDHENMFWYRQDPGLGLRLIYFSYDVKMKEKGDIPEGYSVSREKKERFSLILESASTNQTSMYLCASSPRLGQETQYFGPGTRLLVL.